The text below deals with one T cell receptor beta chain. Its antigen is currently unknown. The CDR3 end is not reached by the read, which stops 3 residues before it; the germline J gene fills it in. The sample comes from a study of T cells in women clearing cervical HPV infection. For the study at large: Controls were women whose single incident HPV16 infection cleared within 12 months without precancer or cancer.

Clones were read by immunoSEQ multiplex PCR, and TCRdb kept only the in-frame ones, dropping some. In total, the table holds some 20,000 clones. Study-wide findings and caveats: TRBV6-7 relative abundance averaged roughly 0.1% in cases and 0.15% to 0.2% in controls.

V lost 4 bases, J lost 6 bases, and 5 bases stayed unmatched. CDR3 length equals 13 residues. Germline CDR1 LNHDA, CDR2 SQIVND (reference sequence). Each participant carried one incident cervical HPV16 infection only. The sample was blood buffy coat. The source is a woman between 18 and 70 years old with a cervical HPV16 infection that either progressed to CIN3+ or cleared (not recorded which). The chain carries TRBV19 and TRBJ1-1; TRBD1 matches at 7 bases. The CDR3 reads CASSTRTGAEAFF. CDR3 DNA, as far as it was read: TGTGCCAGTAGTACAAGGACAGGTGCTGAA. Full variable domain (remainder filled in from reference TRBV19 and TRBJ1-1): DGGITQSPKYLFRKEGQNVTLSCEQNLNHDAMYWYRQDPGQGLRLIYYSQIVNDFQKGDIAEGYSVSREKKESFPLTVTSAQKNPTAFYLCASSTRTGAEAFFGQGTRLTVV.